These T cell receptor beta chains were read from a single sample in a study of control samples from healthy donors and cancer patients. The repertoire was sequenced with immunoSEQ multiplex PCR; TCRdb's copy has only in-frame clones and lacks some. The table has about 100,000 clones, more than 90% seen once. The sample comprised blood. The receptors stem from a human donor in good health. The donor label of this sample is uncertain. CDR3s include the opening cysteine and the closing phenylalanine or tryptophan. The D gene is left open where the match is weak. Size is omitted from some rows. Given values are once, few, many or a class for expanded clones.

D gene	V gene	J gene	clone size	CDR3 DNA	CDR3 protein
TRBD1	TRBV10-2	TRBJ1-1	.	TGCGCCAGCAGCGCCGGGACAGGGAGGGCAGGTATGTTTACTGAAGCTTTCTTT	CASSAGTGRAGMFTEAFF
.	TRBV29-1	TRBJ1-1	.	TGCAGCGCCGCCCCTTCCACAAATGTCGGTGAAGCTTTCTTT	CSAAPSTNVGEAFF
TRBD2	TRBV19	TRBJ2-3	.	TGTGCCAGTAGTCTCAGTGAGCGGGGCTTCACAGATACGCAGTATTTT	CASSLSERGFTDTQYF
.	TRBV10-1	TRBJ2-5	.	TGCGCCAGCAGTGAGAGGTCCCAAGAGACCCAGTACTTC	CASSERSQETQYF
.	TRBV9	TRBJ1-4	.	TGTGCCAGCAGCGCGGGGTACGCAGCTCGAGAAAAACTGTTTTTT	CASSAGYAAREKLFF
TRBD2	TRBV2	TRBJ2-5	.	TGTGCCAGCAGGATCGGTTTTAGCGGGGGTGGCGAGACCCAGTACTTC	CASRIGFSGGGETQYF
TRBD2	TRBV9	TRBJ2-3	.	TGTGCCAGCAGCCGTGAGGGACGGCTAGCGGGGGGCTCTAGCACAGATACGCAGTATTTT	CASSREGRLAGGSSTDTQYF
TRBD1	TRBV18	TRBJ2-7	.	TGTGCCAGCTCACCAAAGCGAAAGGGGGCAGACGAGCAGTACTTC	CASSPKRKGADEQYF
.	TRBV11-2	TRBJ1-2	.	TGTGCCAGCAGCTTAGTAAGGGCATCACATGGCTACACCTTC	CASSLVRASHGYTF
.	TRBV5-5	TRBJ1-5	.	TGTGCCAGCAGCTTGTTGGGGAGGGGGGCCGTCCAGCATTTT	CASSLLGRGAVQHF
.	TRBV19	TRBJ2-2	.	TGTGCCAGTAGCTACCGACCGTTCGCGAACACCGGGGAGCTGTTTTTT	CASSYRPFANTGELFF
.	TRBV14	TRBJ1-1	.	TGTGCCAGCAGACGACAGCGACGCACTGAAGCTTTCTTT	CASRRQRRTEAFF
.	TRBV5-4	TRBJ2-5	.	TGTGCCAGCAGCAGGGGACCGGTGGAGACCCAGTACTTC	CASSRGPVETQYF
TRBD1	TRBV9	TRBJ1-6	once	TGTGCCAGCAGCGAATCGGACAGGGGGCATTCACCCCTCCACTTT	CASSESDRGHSPLHF
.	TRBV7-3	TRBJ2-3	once	TGTGCCAGCAGCCCCCTTGGGGCGGCAGATACGCAGTATTTT	CASSPLGAADTQYF
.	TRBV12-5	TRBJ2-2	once	TGTGCTAGTGGTTTGGCACAGAACACCGGGGAGCTGTTTTTT	CASGLAQNTGELFF
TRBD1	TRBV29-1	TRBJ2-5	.	TGCAGTTTAACAGGGGGCGTCGGAGAGACCCAGTACTTC	CSLTGGVGETQYF
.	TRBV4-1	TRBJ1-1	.	TGCGCCAGCAGCATGCGGGGGATCACTGAAGCTTTCTTT	CASSMRGITEAFF
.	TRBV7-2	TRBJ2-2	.	TGTGCCTGCAGCTTAGTGGGGTCGGGGGCAGTTACCGGGGAGCTGTTTTTT	CACSLVGSGAVTGELFF
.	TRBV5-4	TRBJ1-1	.	TGTGCCAGCAGCCCGGCACGGGGGGCGCCCACTGAAGCTTTCTTT	CASSPARGAPTEAFF
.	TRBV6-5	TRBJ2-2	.	TGTGCCAGCCTAGTAGCTTCCGGGGAGCTGTTTTTT	CASLVASGELFF
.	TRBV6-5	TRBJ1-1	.	TGTGCCAGCAGCCACGGGGCCACTGAAGCTTTCTTT	CASSHGATEAFF
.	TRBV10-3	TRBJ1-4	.	TGTGCCATCAGTAGGACAGAGTCAAATGAAAAACTGTTTTTT	CAISRTESNEKLFF
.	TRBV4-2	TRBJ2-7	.	TGTGCCAGCAGCCAAGATCTCCAGGGGCCGCCTGGGGAGCAGTACTTC	CASSQDLQGPPGEQYF
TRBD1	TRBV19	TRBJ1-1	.	TGTGCCAGTAGTGCACCCAGGGGGCATAACACTGAAGCTTTCTTT	CASSAPRGHNTEAFF
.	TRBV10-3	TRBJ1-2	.	TGTGCCATCAGTGAGTCGCCGGGATACAACTATGGCTACACCTTC	CAISESPGYNYGYTF
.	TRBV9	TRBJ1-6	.	TGTGCCAGCAGCGTAGCAGGGGCATCTGATTCACCCCTCCACTTT	CASSVAGASDSPLHF
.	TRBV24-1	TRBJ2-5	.	TGTGCCACCAGTGATCACCCGGGACCGACGTACCAAGAGACCCAGTACTTC	CATSDHPGPTYQETQYF
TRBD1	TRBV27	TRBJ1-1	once	TGTGCCAGCAGCCCAGGGACAGCACCCGAAGCTTTCTTT	CASSPGTAPEAFF
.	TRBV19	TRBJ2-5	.	TGTGCCAGTAGTGTACAGGTCCAAGAGACCCAGTACTTC	CASSVQVQETQYF